A single sample is the source of the 26 T cell receptor beta chains below, sequenced in a study of Graves' ophthalmopathy and Graves' hyperthyroidism. Amplified material comprised TCR beta CDR3 regions derived from RNA transcripts. RT-PCR was first run with HTBI primers, then multiplex PCR in a second round. TCRdb re-derived calls from the multiplex PCR reads in MiXCR, one entry per CDR3 protein. The sample yields fewer than 600,000 distinct CDR3 sequences, around 15% seen once. Specimen: blood. Receptors originate from a woman aged 30 to 39 with Graves' ophthalmopathy.

This chain links TRBV20-1 with TRBJ2-7; 8 positions match TRBD2. Germline CDR1 is DFQATT and CDR2 is SNEGSKA (reference sequence). The CDR3 has 13 amino acids. J was trimmed by 2 bases and V by 6 bases; bases with no gene match: 6. CDR3: CSAEAGATYEQYF. CDR3 nucleotides: TGCAGTGCCGAAGCGGGGGCCACCTACGAGCAGTACTTC.

This clonotype was recorded many times. The chain joins TRBV12-3 or TRBV12-4 to TRBJ1-1; 7 positions agree with TRBD1. With 10 bases clipped from V and 7 bases from J, the junction kept 6 bases outside the gene matches. There are 11 residues in the CDR3. The CDR3 DNA reads TGTGCCATCAGGGGACAGCGTGAAGCTTTCTTT. It codes for CAIRGQREAFF.

This clonotype was counted at least ten times. The chain links TRBV20-1 to TRBJ2-5; TRBD2 matches at 8 bases. The ends lost 5 bases at V and 6 bases at J; junction bases unmatched: 5. CDR3 length equals 12 residues. CDR1 and CDR2 from the germline V gene are DFQATT and SNEGSKA (reference sequence). CDR3 in DNA: TGCAGTGCTGGGGGTAGCGGGAAGACCCAGTACTTC. Translated, it gives CSAGGSGKTQYF.

The rearrangement joins TRBV6-1 to TRBJ1-3, with D possibly being TRBD1 (6 bases). Germline V CDR1 and CDR2: MNHNS, SASEGT. V gave up 9 bases and J gave up 1 base, with 10 bases separating them. The CDR3 has 13 amino acids. In DNA form, the CDR3 reads TGTGCCAGTCCGGACAGATCTGGAAACACCATATATTTT. The encoded protein is CASPDRSGNTIYF.

In this sample, this clonotype turned up many times. This rearrangement joins TRBV12-3 or TRBV12-4 to TRBJ1-6; 8 bases fit TRBD1. Germline trimming cut 5 bases from V and 3 bases from J; bases unmatched to any gene: 3. This CDR3 has 15 residues. CDR3 protein: CASSRTGGYNSPLHF. CDR3 DNA: TGTGCCAGCAGTCGTACAGGGGGCTATAATTCACCCCTCCACTTT.

This CDR3 is CASSGYEEQYF. The CDR3 nucleotides read TGTGCCAGCAGTGGTTACGAAGAGCAGTACTTC. The chain has TRBV27 and TRBJ2-7, with D uncertain. V shed 5 bases and J shed 7 bases, with 9 bases lying between them. The CDR3 extends over 11 amino acids. The V gene's germline CDR1 is MNHEY and CDR2 SMNVEV (reference sequence).

This clonotype was counted many times. J is TRBJ1-5 and V is TRBV5-1; D is uncertain. This CDR3 region has 17 residues. The V end was cut by 4 bases, the J end by 5 bases, with 22 bases between. Germline V gives CDR1 SGHRS, CDR2 YFSETQ. The CDR3 protein is CASSVYPLGEGDQPQHF. CDR3 nucleotide sequence: TGCGCCAGCAGCGTCTACCCCCTGGGAGAGGGCGATCAGCCCCAGCATTTT.

This clonotype was recorded many times. The chain recombines TRBV6-1 with TRBJ1-6; no clear D. This CDR3 contains 12 residues. Trimming removed 5 bases from V and 9 bases from J, with 8 bases in between. Per the germline V gene, CDR1 is MNHNS and CDR2 is SASEGT. This chain's CDR3 is CASSMGSSPLHF. CDR3 nucleotides: TGTGCCAGCAGTATGGGGTCTTCACCCCTCCACTTT.

This clonotype has more than one count but fewer than ten. The chain links TRBV6-2 or TRBV6-3 to TRBJ1-5, with D unclear. Trimming stripped 2 bases from V and 7 bases from J, with 12 bases between. Germline loops: CDR1 MNHEY, CDR2 SVGEGT. The CDR3 extends over 14 amino acids. The CDR3 spells CASSYLSVDQPQHF. The CDR3 DNA is TGTGCCAGCAGTTACCTCTCGGTCGACCAGCCCCAGCATTTT.

This clonotype was detected ten times or more. This chain uses TRBV12-3 or TRBV12-4 with TRBJ1-1; D is unresolved. V was clipped by 5 bases and J by 4 bases, with 11 bases between them. The CDR3 extends over 13 amino acids. The CDR3 sequence is CASSDTWSTEAFF. CDR3 sequence (DNA): TGTGCCAGCAGTGATACTTGGTCCACTGAAGCTTTCTTT.

This clonotype was recorded many times. This chain connects TRBV7-8 to TRBJ1-2, with D possibly TRBD1 on 6 matching bases. Germline assignment: CDR1 SGHVS and CDR2 FQNEAQ. The CDR3 totals 13 residues. V gave up 5 bases and J gave up 6 bases, with 13 bases separating them. CDR3 sequence (DNA): TGTGCCAGCAGCGCGATCAGGGGAAATGGCTACACCTTC. As protein: CASSAIRGNGYTF. Full variable domain (outside the CDR3, taken from reference TRBV7-8 and TRBJ1-2): GAGVSQSPRYKVAKRGQDVALRCDPISGHVSLFWYQQALGQGPEFLTYFQNEAQLDKSGLPSDRFFAERPEGSVSTLKIQRTQQEDSAVYLCASSAIRGNGYTFGSGTRLTVV.

This clonotype has a count of ten or more. The chain joins TRBV6-1 to TRBJ1-6, with D unclear. The germline V gene has CDR1 MNHNS and CDR2 SASEGT. Trimming pared 6 bases from V and 7 bases from J, leaving 7 bases between. The CDR3 spans 12 residues. CDR3 sequence reads: CASRRQNSPLHF. The CDR3 nucleotides are TGTGCCAGCAGGAGACAAAATTCACCCCTCCACTTT.

This clonotype was counted many times. V gene TRBV27 combines with J gene TRBJ2-5, with 9 bases fitting TRBD2. The CDR3 runs 18 residues. Looked up from germline, CDR1 is MNHEY and CDR2 is SMNVEV (reference sequence). Losses at the gene ends were 5 bases for V and 4 bases for J; bases not matched to a gene: 17. The CDR3 protein is CASSRQGFGREGRETQYF. The CDR3 DNA follows: TGTGCCAGCAGTCGCCAGGGGTTTGGGCGGGAGGGTAGAGAGACCCAGTACTTC.

Only a few counts were recorded for this clonotype. This chain connects TRBV30 to TRBJ2-7; TRBD1 matches 8 bases. CDR3 length: 15 residues. Trimming removed 2 bases from V and 5 bases from J; junction bases left unmatched: 11. Germline CDR1 reads GTSNPN; CDR2 reads SVGIG (reference sequence). CDR3 in DNA: TGTGCCTGGAGTAAAGCGAGGACAGGGTACGACGAGCAGTACTTC. This sequence encodes CAWSKARTGYDEQYF.

This clonotype was counted only a few times. Compared with germline, one end of the junction differs, possibly owing to a read error. The chain combines TRBV7-2 with TRBJ2-4; perhaps TRBD1 as D (5 bases). The CDR3 length is 17 residues. Per germline, CDR1 SGHTA and CDR2 FQGNSA. DNA of the CDR3: TGTGCCAGCAGCTTAATACCGGGCAGTGGGGCCAAAAACATTAAGTACTTC. Residues: CASSLIPGSGAKNIKYF.

To note about this clonotype: Possible read error: a much larger clone is one base away. The rearrangement joins TRBV6-1 to TRBJ2-2; possibly TRBD2 for D (6 bases). The CDR3 length is 14 residues. Germline loops: CDR1 MNHNS, CDR2 SASEGT. In DNA form, the CDR3 reads TGTGCCAGCAGTGAGGGACTCGACACCGGGGAGCTGTGTTTT. Encoded protein: CASSEGLDTGELCF.

This clonotype has at least ten counts. This sequence joins TRBV20-1 and TRBJ1-2; 8 positions match TRBD1. Trimming cost V 2 bases and J 4 bases; bases outside gene matches: 6. CDR3 size: 14 residues. The germline V gene has CDR1 DFQATT and CDR2 SNEGSKA (reference sequence). CDR3 nucleotide sequence: TGCAGTGCTAGAACCGACAGGGGCGGCTATGGCTACACCTTC. This encodes CSARTDRGGYGYTF.

This clonotype was seen ten or more times. The chain has TRBV11-2 and TRBJ2-5, with D possibly matching TRBD1 (5 bases). Trimming took 5 bases from V and 5 from J, leaving 12 bases between them. The CDR3 totals 13 residues. The germline CDR1 and CDR2 sequences are SGHAT and FQNNGV. The CDR3 region is CASSRGSDETQYF. The CDR3 DNA follows: TGTGCCAGCAGCAGGGGATCGGACGAGACCCAGTACTTC.

This clonotype was observed many times. The chain joins TRBV7-3 to TRBJ2-2; maybe TRBD2 (5 bases). Per the germline V gene, CDR1 is SGHTA and CDR2 is FQGTGA. The length of the CDR3 is 13 residues. V was clipped by 5 bases and J by 7 bases, with 11 bases between them. The CDR3 region is CASSRSEVGELFF. DNA of the CDR3: TGTGCCAGCAGCAGATCGGAGGTCGGGGAGCTGTTTTTT.

This clonotype was found many times. The V call is TRBV11-2, the J call TRBJ2-7, with TRBD2 as a possible D gene (5 bases). The V gene's germline CDR1 is SGHAT and CDR2 FQNNGV. The CDR3 length is 15 residues. V lost 1 base and J 2 bases, leaving 12 bases between the germline ends. CDR3 bases: TGTGCCAGCAGCTTAGTCAGAGGGTGGCCCTACGAGCAGTACTTC. It encodes CASSLVRGWPYEQYF.

This clonotype was seen at least ten times. The chain employs TRBV7-9 and TRBJ2-5; no definite D call. V dropped 5 bases and J dropped 2 bases, with 18 bases sitting between them. The CDR3 consists of 16 residues. Germline values: CDR1 SEHNR, CDR2 FQNEAQ (reference sequence). CDR3 nucleotides: TGTGCCAGCAGCGAGGCCCTAAGACGCATACAAGAGACCCAGTACTTC. This gives the protein CASSEALRRIQETQYF.

As for this clonotype: A junction end diverges from the germline sequence, so it may reflect a read error. The V call is TRBV4-1, the J call TRBJ2-4, with D tentatively TRBD2 (5 bases). This CDR3 region has 16 residues. The germline V gene has CDR1 MGHRA and CDR2 YSYEKL. As DNA, the CDR3 is TGCGCCGGCAGCCCTACCGCAAACCTAGCCAAAAACATGCAGTACTTC. It encodes CAGSPTANLAKNMQYF.

This clonotype was seen only once. A read error is possible here, since a much larger clone lies one base away. The chain is built from TRBV27 and TRBJ2-2, with D perhaps given as TRBD1 or TRBD2 (7 bases each). The CDR3 loop spans 16 amino acids. Germline V gives CDR1 MNHEY, CDR2 SMNVEV (reference sequence). Trimming took off 5 bases at V and 5 bases at J, with 18 bases between the two ends. The CDR3 sequence is CASSPNAGGATGELFF. As DNA, the CDR3 is TGTGCCAGCAGTCCGAACGCAGGGGGGGCTACCGGGGAGCTGTTTTTT.

This clonotype was seen a few times. The chain couples TRBV6-5 to TRBJ2-2, with D possibly being TRBD2 (5 bases). V was shortened by 0 bases and J by 5 bases, with 10 bases between the two germline ends. Germline-derived CDR1 and CDR2 are MNHEY and SVGAGI. The CDR3 consists of 15 residues. The CDR3: CASSYSAGRTGELFF. DNA for the CDR3: TGTGCCAGCAGTTACTCGGCGGGCCGGACCGGGGAGCTGTTTTTT.

This chain uses TRBV7-2 with TRBJ1-6; TRBD1 is a possible D gene (5 bases). Germline V gene lookup returns CDR1 SGHTA and CDR2 FQGNSA. V was pared by 5 bases and J by 4 bases, with 12 bases between. This CDR3 is 15 amino acids long. The DNA of the CDR3 is TGTGCCAGCAGCCTCCGGGACGTTTATAATTCACCCCTCCACTTT. This sequence encodes CASSLRDVYNSPLHF.

This clonotype appeared many times. The rearrangement uses TRBV11-2 and TRBJ2-2; D unclear. This CDR3 has 13 residues. Deletions cut 1 base from V and 4 bases from J, with 4 bases between. Germline-derived CDR1 and CDR2 are SGHAT and FQNNGV. The CDR3: CASSLATTGELFF. The CDR3 DNA is TGTGCCAGCAGCTTAGCGACCACCGGGGAGCTGTTTTTT.